These 27 T cell receptor beta chains were all obtained from the same sample, sequenced in a study of blood T cell repertoires in COVID-19. Profiled with immunoSEQ multiplex PCR; TCRdb holds only in-frame clones, not every one. The sample has tens of thousands of clones, approximately 91% seen once; the top ten hold 5.4%. Sequencing was carried out using peripheral blood. Source of these receptors: a human donor in a cohort sampled during active COVID-19.

The V and J genes are TRBV6-6 and TRBJ2-5, with D perhaps TRBD1 (5 bases). CDR1 and CDR2 (germline): MNHNY, SVGAGI (reference sequence). V gave up 2 bases and J gave up 4 bases, with 11 bases separating them. The CDR3 contains 14 residues. The CDR3: CASSYPEQGETQYF. The CDR3 nucleotides read TGTGCCAGCAGTTACCCGGAGCAGGGAGAGACCCAGTACTTC.

The chain joins TRBV6-5 to TRBJ2-1; 7 nucleotides match TRBD2. Germline CDR1 is MNHEY and CDR2 is SVGAGI. After removal of 3 bases from V and 4 bases from J, the junction contained 6 bases not matched to a gene. The CDR3 has 15 residues. CDR3 sequence (DNA): TGTGCCAGCAGTTATAGCGGGTACAGTTACAATGAGCAGTTCTTC. Amino acids: CASSYSGYSYNEQFF.

V is TRBV4-3 and J is TRBJ2-1; 12 bases fit TRBD2. The CDR3 sequence is 15 residues long. Germline V gene sequence: CDR1 LGHNA, CDR2 YSLEER. With V trimmed by 1 base and J by 8 bases, 3 bases remained unmatched. The chain's CDR3 is CASSQGLAGVYEQFF. For the CDR3, the DNA is TGCGCCAGCAGCCAAGGACTAGCGGGAGTCTATGAGCAGTTCTTC.

The genes are TRBV10-3 and TRBJ2-2; maybe TRBD1 (5 bases). The germline V gene has CDR1 ENHRY and CDR2 SYGVKD. The CDR3 covers 15 residues. Between the trimmed V and J ends, which lost 2 bases and 2 bases, there was a span of 9 bases. This CDR3 reads CAISEDSTNTGELFF. For the CDR3, the DNA is TGTGCCATCAGTGAGGACAGCACTAACACCGGGGAGCTGTTTTTT.

The genes are TRBV4-3 and TRBJ1-1; D is undetermined. The CDR3 contains 15 residues. Trimming shortened V by 1 base and J by 5 bases, and 14 bases separated the two germline ends. CDR1 is LGHNA and CDR2 is YSLEER in the germline V gene. CDR3 bases: TGCGCCAGCAGCCAAGGAGAGGGAATTCAGACTGAAGCTTTCTTT. Amino acids: CASSQGEGIQTEAFF.

The V call is TRBV6-6, the J call TRBJ1-2; 7 bases are shared with TRBD1. The CDR3 contains 16 residues. Trimming took 4 bases from V and 2 from J; bases not matched to a gene: 10. Germline CDR1 reads MNHNY; CDR2 reads SVGAGI (reference sequence). CDR3: CASSSPAGQDNYGYTF. CDR3 sequence (DNA): TGTGCCAGCAGTTCTCCGGCTGGACAGGACAACTATGGCTACACCTTC.

The chain recombines TRBV10-3 with TRBJ2-3, with a possible D match to TRBD2 (6 bases). CDR1 is ENHRY and CDR2 is SYGVKD in the germline V gene. Trimming took off 6 bases at V and 0 bases at J, with 10 bases between the two ends. This CDR3 contains 14 residues. The CDR3 protein is CAIRQTSSTDTQYF. For the CDR3, the DNA is TGTGCCATCAGACAGACTAGTAGCACAGATACGCAGTATTTT.

The genes are TRBV5-5 and TRBJ2-2, with D possibly matching TRBD2 (6 bases). The length of the CDR3 is 16 residues. Looked up from germline, CDR1 is SGHKS and CDR2 is YYEKEE (reference sequence). Trimming took 1 base from V and 0 from J, leaving 10 bases between them. This CDR3 is CASSLYSGANTGELFF. The CDR3 DNA reads TGTGCCAGCAGCTTGTATAGCGGAGCGAACACCGGGGAGCTGTTTTTT. Combining the CDR3 with reference TRBV5-5 and TRBJ2-2 gives the whole variable domain DAGVTQSPTHLIKTRGQQVTLRCSPISGHKSVSWYQQVLGQGPQFIFQYYEKEERGRGNFPDRFSARQFPNYSSELNVNALLLGDSALYLCASSLYSGANTGELFFGEGSRLTVL.

CDR3 bases: TGTGCCAGCAGCCAAGCGGGGTCATTCCAGCCCCAGCATTTT. Protein product: CASSQAGSFQPQHF. This sequence joins TRBV6-2 or TRBV6-3 and TRBJ1-5; the D is unclear. V lost 6 bases to trimming and J lost 7 bases, with 16 bases between them. Germline V gene data show CDR1 as MNHEY and CDR2 as SVGEGT. CDR3 length equals 14 residues.

The genes are TRBV6-5 and TRBJ1-1, with D maybe TRBD1 (6 bases). CDR1 is MNHEY and CDR2 is SVGAGI in the germline V gene. Trimming removed 8 bases from V and 4 bases from J, with 14 bases in between. CDR3 length: 13 residues. The CDR3: CASGPGGATEAFF. CDR3 nucleotide sequence: TGTGCCAGCGGGCCTGGGGGGGCCACTGAAGCTTTCTTT.

This clone was detected once. This chain uses TRBV5-4 with TRBJ2-5, with 7 bases identical to TRBD2. The length of the CDR3 is 14 residues. Germline CDR1 is SGHNT and CDR2 is YYREEE (reference sequence). V lost 0 bases, J lost 5 bases, and 4 bases stayed unmatched. The CDR3 is CASSLAGGGETQYF. The CDR3 nucleotides are TGTGCCAGCAGCTTGGCGGGGGGAGGGGAGACCCAGTACTTC.

This chain uses TRBV5-1 with TRBJ1-2, with D hard to call. This CDR3 contains 11 residues. CDR1 is SGHRS and CDR2 is YFSETQ in the germline V gene. Trimming left V 3 bases short and J 3 bases short, with 3 bases between. CDR3 sequence: CASSSYYGYTF. CDR3 in DNA: TGCGCCAGCAGCTCTTACTATGGCTACACCTTC.

The CDR3 reads CASSLGTSVQPQHF. Here the CDR3 DNA reads TGTGCCAGCAGCTTAGGGACATCGGTCCAGCCCCAGCATTTT. This sequence joins TRBV7-2 and TRBJ1-5, with D tentatively TRBD1 (5 bases). Trimming stripped 1 base from V and 7 bases from J, with 11 bases between. The length of the CDR3 is 14 residues. In germline, CDR1 is SGHTA, CDR2 FQGNSA.

This clone has more than one count but fewer than ten. This sequence joins TRBV3-1 (or the pseudogene TRBV3-2) and TRBJ1-4, with 9 bases aligning to TRBD1. Germline loops: CDR1 LGHDT, CDR2 YNNKEL (reference sequence). Germline trimming cut 2 bases from V and 8 bases from J; bases unmatched to any gene: 9. The CDR3 has 16 amino acids. This CDR3 is CASSQPGQGVREKLFF. DNA of the CDR3: TGTGCCAGCAGCCAACCGGGACAGGGAGTTCGAGAAAAACTGTTTTTT.

This sequence joins TRBV6-5 and TRBJ1-1, with a weak D call TRBD1 (5 bases). The CDR3 sequence is 14 residues long. V shed 4 bases and J shed 7 bases, with 16 bases lying between them. Germline CDR1 reads MNHEY; CDR2 reads SVGAGI. The CDR3 nucleotides are TGTGCCAGCAGTTTTGGGTGGGGGGGGAATGAAGCTTTCTTT. It is translated as CASSFGWGGNEAFF.

In its sample, this clone was seen a few times. Written as DNA, the CDR3 is TGTGCCAGTAGTATACTTTACGGGGAAGGCTACACCTTC. It encodes CASSILYGEGYTF. The chain recombines TRBV19 with TRBJ1-2; D is undetermined. Germline V CDR1 and CDR2: LNHDA, SQIVND (reference sequence). The CDR3 length is 13 residues. Between the trimmed V and J ends, which lost 2 bases and 8 bases, there was a span of 12 bases.

CDR3 sequence: CASSLWGGANTGELFF. In DNA form, the CDR3 reads TGTGCCAGCAGCCTCTGGGGGGGTGCGAACACCGGGGAGCTGTTTTTT. The chain recombines TRBV9 with TRBJ2-2, with 7 bases lining up with TRBD2. This CDR3 region has 16 residues. Germline loops: CDR1 SGDLS, CDR2 YYNGEE. V shed 4 bases and J 0 bases; nucleotides not matched to a gene: 6.

The chain links TRBV7-3 to TRBJ2-2; tentatively, D is TRBD2 (5 bases). V lost 4 bases, J lost 4 bases, and 22 bases lay in between. The germline gives CDR1 SGHTA, CDR2 FQGTGA. This CDR3 is 18 amino acids long. The CDR3 sequence: CASSSPGGESRTTGELFF. CDR3 DNA sequence: TGTGCCAGCAGCTCCCCAGGAGGTGAATCGAGAACCACCGGGGAGCTGTTTTTT.

This clone was counted a few times. The CDR3 nucleotides are TGTGCCAGCAGAGCAGGGGTCCGGGAGCTGTTTTTT. Translated: CASRAGVRELFF. The chain carries TRBV12-3 or TRBV12-4 and TRBJ2-2, with D tentatively TRBD1 (6 bases). The CDR3 sequence is 12 residues long. Trimming stripped 6 bases from V and 9 bases from J, with 11 bases between.

The J gene is TRBJ1-4, the V gene TRBV7-9; the match to TRBD1 covers 7 bases. Germline CDR1 reads SEHNR; CDR2 reads FQNEAQ (reference sequence). The CDR3 is 11 amino acids. The J segment lost 14 bases and the V segment lost 5 bases, leaving 5 bases of the junction unmatched. This CDR3 reads CASSQQTGLFF. The DNA of the CDR3 is TGTGCCAGCAGCCAACAGACAGGGCTGTTTTTT.

This sequence joins TRBV19 and TRBJ1-2; TRBD1 matches 9 bases. Germline V gives CDR1 LNHDA, CDR2 SQIVND (reference sequence). V shed 9 bases, J shed 7 bases, and the junction held 15 bases outside the gene matches. There are 15 residues in the CDR3. Written as DNA, the CDR3 is TGTGCCAGCCAAACGTTGTGGACAGGGGTTGGTGGCTACACCTTC. Encoded protein: CASQTLWTGVGGYTF.

CDR3 region: CASSQVQGNEQYV. The DNA for the CDR3 is TGCGCCAGCAGCCAAGTGCAGGGGAACGAGCAGTACGTC. The chain recombines TRBV4-1 with TRBJ2-7; D possibly corresponds to TRBD1 (6 bases). CDR1 is MGHRA, CDR2 YSYEKL, per germline. This CDR3 region has 13 residues. Trimming removed 1 base from V and 5 bases from J, with 9 bases in between.

The gene calls are TRBV21-1 and TRBJ2-5; the D call in the table, TRBD1, was not verified against the DNA. TRBV21-1 is tagged as a pseudogene. The CDR3 extends over 16 amino acids. CDR3 in amino acids: CASSPWTGPLVETQYF. The CDR3, as DNA: TGTGCCAGCAGCCCATGGACAGGGCCCCTAGTGGAGACCCAGTACTTC.

This chain joins TRBV5-6 and TRBJ2-5, with D possibly being TRBD2 (6 bases). This CDR3 has 16 amino acids. The V and J ends lost 0 bases and 7 bases respectively, with 19 bases between them. From germline, CDR1 is SGHDT and CDR2 YYEEEE. CDR3 residues: CASSLVGGLSSVTQYF. The CDR3, as DNA: TGTGCCAGCAGCTTGGTCGGAGGGTTAAGTAGTGTGACCCAGTACTTC.

The chain employs TRBV5-8 and TRBJ1-1, with 7 bases matching TRBD1. J was trimmed by 3 bases and V by 3 bases; bases with no gene match: 11. CDR1 and CDR2 from the germline V gene are SGHTS and YDEGEE. This CDR3 has 16 residues. The CDR3 DNA reads TGTGCCAGCAGCTCCAGGGGGGCCAAAGGGGACACTGAAGCTTTCTTT. Encoded protein: CASSSRGAKGDTEAFF. The complete variable domain, with remaining parts taken from reference TRBV5-8 and TRBJ1-1, reads EAGVTQSPTHLIKTRGQQATLRCSPISGHTSVYWYQQALGLGLQFLLWYDEGEERNRGNFPPRFSGRQFPNYSSELNVNALELEDSALYLCASSSRGAKGDTEAFFGQGTRLTVV.

The chain recombines TRBV5-5 with TRBJ1-1, with D tentatively TRBD1 (5 bases). The length of the CDR3 is 13 residues. CDR1 and CDR2 from the germline V gene are SGHKS and YYEKEE (reference sequence). V lost 2 bases and J 4 bases, leaving 9 bases between the germline ends. The CDR3 DNA reads TGTGCCAGCAGCTTCGGAGGGGTCACTGAAGCTTTCTTT. Translation: CASSFGGVTEAFF.

The chain employs TRBV9 and TRBJ2-1; TRBD2 might be the D (7 bases). Germline CDR1 and CDR2: SGDLS and YYNGEE. The CDR3 loop spans 17 amino acids. Deletions cut 4 bases from V and 7 bases from J, with 24 bases between. The CDR3 spells CASSSTVGGAVLNEQFF. The CDR3 nucleotides are TGTGCCAGCAGCTCCACGGTAGGGGGGGCGGTGCTGAATGAGCAGTTCTTC.